This T cell receptor (beta chain) was retrieved from a study of cytomegalovirus exposure and HLA in healthy donors. Findings and caveats of the study: Later analysis suggested most CMV-associated TCR beta chains were HLA-restricted. Available immune exposure information was restricted to CMV serostatus only.

The PCR employed 60 Vbeta primers together with 13 Jbeta primers. Original handling: The authors later counted approximately 80 million unique TCR beta chains, some 11 million of them shared. Measured with immunoSEQ multiplex PCR; TCRdb has only the in-frame clones, and not every one. V and J calls and clone size are as listed in that table; D and trimming were resolved from the DNA. The table has around 190,000 clones, around 76% seen once; the top ten hold 1.9%. Note on this clone: What it binds is not known. This CDR3 is also generated by other DNA sequences in the sample.

Germline-derived CDR1 and CDR2 are PRHDT and FYEKMQ (reference sequence). CDR3 length: 14 residues. Trimming left V 1 base short and J 10 bases short, with 14 bases between. The sequenced material came from PBMCs. The receptor's source is a man under 40 in good health and CMV-seronegative. The chain carries TRBV13 and TRBJ2-1; maybe TRBD1 (5 bases). DNA of the CDR3: TGTGCCAGCAGCTTAGTTGCAGGGCTGCACGAGCAGTTCTTC. Encoded protein: CASSLVAGLHEQFF.